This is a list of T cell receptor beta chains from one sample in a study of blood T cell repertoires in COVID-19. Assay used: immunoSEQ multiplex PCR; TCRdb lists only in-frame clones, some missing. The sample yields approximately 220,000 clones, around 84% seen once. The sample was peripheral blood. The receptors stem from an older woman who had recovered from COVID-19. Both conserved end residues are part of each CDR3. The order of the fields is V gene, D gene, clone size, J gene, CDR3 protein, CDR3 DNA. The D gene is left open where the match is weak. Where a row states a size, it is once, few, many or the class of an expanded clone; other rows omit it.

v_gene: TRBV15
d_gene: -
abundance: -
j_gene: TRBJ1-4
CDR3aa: CATSPRGGYTNEKLFF
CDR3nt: TGTGCCACCAGCCCCCGGGGGGGGTATACTAATGAAAAACTGTTTTTT

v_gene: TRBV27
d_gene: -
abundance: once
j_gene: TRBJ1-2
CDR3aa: CASSLSYQGILYGYTF
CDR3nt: TGTGCCAGCAGTTTATCGTACCAGGGGATCCTCTATGGCTACACCTTC

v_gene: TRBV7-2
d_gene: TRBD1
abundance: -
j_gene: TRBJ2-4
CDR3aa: CASSFRTGENIQYF
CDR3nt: TGTGCCAGCAGCTTTCGCACAGGGGAGAACATTCAGTACTTC

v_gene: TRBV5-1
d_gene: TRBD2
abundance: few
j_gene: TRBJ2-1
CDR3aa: CASSPGTSGYNEQFF
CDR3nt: TGCGCCAGCAGCCCCGGGACTAGCGGGTACAATGAGCAGTTCTTC

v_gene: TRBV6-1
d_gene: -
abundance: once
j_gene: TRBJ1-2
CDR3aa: CASSVSYTAGTNYGYTF
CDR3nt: TGTGCCAGCAGTGTGTCGTATACTGCAGGGACTAACTATGGCTACACCTTC

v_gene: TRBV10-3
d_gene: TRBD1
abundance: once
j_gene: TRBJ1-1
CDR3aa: CAISATGVRFAFF
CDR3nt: TGTGCCATCAGTGCAACAGGGGTCCGGTTCGCTTTCTTT

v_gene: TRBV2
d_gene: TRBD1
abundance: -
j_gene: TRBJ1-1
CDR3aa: CASSRDREGEAFF
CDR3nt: TGTGCCAGCAGCCGGGACAGGGAAGGGGAAGCTTTCTTT

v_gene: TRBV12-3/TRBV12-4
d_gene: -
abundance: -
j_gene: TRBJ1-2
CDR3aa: CASRSGDRGGYTF
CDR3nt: TGTGCCAGCAGATCTGGTGACCGCGGAGGCTACACCTTC

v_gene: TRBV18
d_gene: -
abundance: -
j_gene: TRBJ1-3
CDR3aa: CASSPRGEAGNTIYF
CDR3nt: TGTGCCAGCTCACCGAGAGGGGAGGCTGGAAACACCATATATTTT

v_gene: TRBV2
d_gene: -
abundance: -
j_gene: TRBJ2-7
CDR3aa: CASRPTGIDYEQYF
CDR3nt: TGTGCCAGCAGGCCTACAGGGATCGACTACGAGCAGTACTTC

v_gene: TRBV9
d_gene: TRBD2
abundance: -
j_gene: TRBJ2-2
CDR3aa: CASSVDGRSTGELFF
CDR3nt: TGTGCCAGCAGCGTAGACGGGAGGTCTACCGGGGAGCTGTTTTTT

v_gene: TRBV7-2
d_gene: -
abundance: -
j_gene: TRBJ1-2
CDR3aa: CASSLGAGDYGYTF
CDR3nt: TGTGCCAGCAGCTTAGGGGCAGGGGACTATGGCTACACCTTC

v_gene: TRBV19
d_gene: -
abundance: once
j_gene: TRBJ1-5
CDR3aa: CASTKDGWGGQPQHF
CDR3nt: TGTGCCAGTACCAAGGACGGTTGGGGGGGTCAGCCCCAGCATTTT

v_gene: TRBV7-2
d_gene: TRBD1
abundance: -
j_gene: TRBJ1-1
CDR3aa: CASSINRGVTEAFF
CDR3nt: TGTGCCAGCAGCATCAACAGGGGAGTCACTGAAGCTTTCTTT

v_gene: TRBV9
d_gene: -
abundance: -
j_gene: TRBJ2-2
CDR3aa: CASSPEGGRNTGELFF
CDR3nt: TGTGCCAGCAGCCCAGAAGGCGGGCGGAACACCGGGGAGCTGTTTTTT

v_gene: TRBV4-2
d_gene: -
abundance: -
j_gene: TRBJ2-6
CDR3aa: CASSPKLYSGAGANVLTF
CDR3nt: TGTGCCAGCAGCCCTAAATTATATTCAGGGGCTGGGGCCAACGTCCTGACTTTC

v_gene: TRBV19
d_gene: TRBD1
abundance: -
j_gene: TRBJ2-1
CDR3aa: CASTPRQGTSYNEQFF
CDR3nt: TGTGCCAGTACCCCTCGACAGGGAACCTCCTACAATGAGCAGTTCTTC

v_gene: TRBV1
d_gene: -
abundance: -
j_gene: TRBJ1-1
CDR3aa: CTSSQGSVGTNTEAFF
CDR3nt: TGCACCAGCAGCCAAGGCTCGGTGGGCACGAACACTGAAGCTTTCTTT

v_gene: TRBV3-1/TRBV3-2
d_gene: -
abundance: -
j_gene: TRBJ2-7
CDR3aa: CASSHSQHYEQYF
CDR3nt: TGTGCCAGCAGCCACAGTCAACACTACGAGCAGTACTTC

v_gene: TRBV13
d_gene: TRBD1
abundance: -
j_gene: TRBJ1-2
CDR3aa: CASRLDRARGYTF
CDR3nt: TGTGCCAGCAGATTAGACAGGGCGAGGGGCTACACCTTC

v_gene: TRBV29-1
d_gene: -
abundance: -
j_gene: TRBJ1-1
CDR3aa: CSVDLGGGRVNTEAFF
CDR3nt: TGCAGCGTGGACTTGGGGGGGGGCAGGGTGAACACTGAAGCTTTCTTT

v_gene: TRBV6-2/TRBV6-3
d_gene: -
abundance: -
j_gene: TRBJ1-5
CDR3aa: CASSHGRVRSVNQPQHF
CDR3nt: TGTGCCAGCAGCCACGGCAGGGTTCGATCGGTCAATCAGCCCCAGCATTTT

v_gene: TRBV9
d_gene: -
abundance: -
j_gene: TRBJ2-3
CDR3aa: CASSVAEIPADTQYF
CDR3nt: TGTGCCAGCAGCGTAGCTGAAATCCCGGCAGATACGCAGTATTTT

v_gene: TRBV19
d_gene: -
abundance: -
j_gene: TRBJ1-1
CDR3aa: CASSPGQQMNTEAFF
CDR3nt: TGTGCCAGTAGCCCGGGACAACAAATGAACACTGAAGCTTTCTTT

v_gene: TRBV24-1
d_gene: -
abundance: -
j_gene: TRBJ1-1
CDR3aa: CATSDLTGGRMNTEAFF
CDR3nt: TGTGCCACCAGTGATTTAACGGGGGGACGGATGAACACTGAAGCTTTCTTT

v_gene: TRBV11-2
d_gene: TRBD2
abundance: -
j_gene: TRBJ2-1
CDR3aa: CASSGLAGGHNEQFF
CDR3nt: TGTGCCAGCAGTGGACTAGCGGGGGGTCACAATGAGCAGTTCTTC

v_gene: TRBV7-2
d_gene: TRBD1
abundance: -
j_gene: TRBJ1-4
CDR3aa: CASSSRTGATNEKLFF
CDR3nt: TGTGCCAGCAGCTCCCGGACAGGAGCAACTAATGAAAAACTGTTTTTT

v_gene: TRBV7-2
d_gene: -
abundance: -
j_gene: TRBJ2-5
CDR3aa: CASSLATRETQYF
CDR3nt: TGTGCCAGCAGCTTGGCGACTCGGGAGACCCAGTACTTC

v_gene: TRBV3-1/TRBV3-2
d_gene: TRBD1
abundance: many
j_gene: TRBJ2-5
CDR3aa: CASSQAETGYETQYF
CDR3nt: TGTGCCAGCAGCCAAGCAGAGACAGGGTATGAGACCCAGTACTTC

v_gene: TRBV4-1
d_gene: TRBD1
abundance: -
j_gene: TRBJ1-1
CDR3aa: CASSPGQGGGTEAFF
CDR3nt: TGCGCCAGCAGCCCCGGACAGGGGGGAGGCACTGAAGCTTTCTTT

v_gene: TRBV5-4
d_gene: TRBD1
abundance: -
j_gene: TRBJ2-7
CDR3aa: CASSLSGTVSYEQYF
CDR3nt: TGTGCCAGCAGCTTGAGTGGGACAGTCTCCTACGAGCAGTACTTC

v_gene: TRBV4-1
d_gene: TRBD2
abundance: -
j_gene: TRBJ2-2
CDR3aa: CASSGLAGVLLLAGELFF
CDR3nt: TGCGCCAGCAGTGGACTAGCGGGGGTATTACTCCTCGCCGGGGAGCTGTTTTTT

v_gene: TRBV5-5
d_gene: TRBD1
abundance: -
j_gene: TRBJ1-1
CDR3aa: CASSLGTGEDTEAFF
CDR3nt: TGTGCCAGCAGCTTGGGGACAGGGGAGGACACTGAAGCTTTCTTT

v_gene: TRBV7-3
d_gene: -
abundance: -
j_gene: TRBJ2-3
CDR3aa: CASSLDLDRQYF
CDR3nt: TGTGCCAGCAGCTTAGATTTGGACAGGCAGTATTTT

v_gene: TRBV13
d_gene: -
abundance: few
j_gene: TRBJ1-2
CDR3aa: CASSNRDDYGYTF
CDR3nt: TGTGCCAGCAGCAACAGGGATGACTATGGCTACACCTTC

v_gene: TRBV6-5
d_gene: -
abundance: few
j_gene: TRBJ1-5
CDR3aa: CASSYGPFNQPQHF
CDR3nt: TGTGCCAGCAGTTACGGGCCGTTCAATCAGCCCCAGCATTTT

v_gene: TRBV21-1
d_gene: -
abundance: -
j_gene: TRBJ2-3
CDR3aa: CASSKGTSGGNVDTQYF
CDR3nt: TGTGCCAGCAGCAAAGGGACTAGCGGGGGGAACGTAGATACGCAGTATTTT

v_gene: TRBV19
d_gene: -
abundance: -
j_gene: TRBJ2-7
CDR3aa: CASSHFGASGTRGLYEQYF
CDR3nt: TGTGCCAGTAGTCACTTTGGGGCATCCGGGACTAGGGGGCTCTACGAGCAGTACTTC

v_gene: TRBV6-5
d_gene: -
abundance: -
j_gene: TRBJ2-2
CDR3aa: CASSLSPFPGELFF
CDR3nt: TGTGCCAGCAGTCTCTCCCCCTTTCCCGGGGAGCTGTTTTTT

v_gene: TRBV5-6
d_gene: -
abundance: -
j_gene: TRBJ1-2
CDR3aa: CASSSRDYYGYTF
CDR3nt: TGTGCCAGCAGCTCCCGGGACTACTATGGCTACACCTTC

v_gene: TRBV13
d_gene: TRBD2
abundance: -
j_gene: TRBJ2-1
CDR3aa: CASKFPGLDNEQFF
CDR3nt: TGTGCCAGCAAATTTCCGGGACTAGACAATGAGCAGTTCTTC

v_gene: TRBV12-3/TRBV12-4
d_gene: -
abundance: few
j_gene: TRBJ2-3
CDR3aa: CASSLASTDTQYF
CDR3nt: TGTGCCAGCAGTTTGGCTAGCACAGATACGCAGTATTTT

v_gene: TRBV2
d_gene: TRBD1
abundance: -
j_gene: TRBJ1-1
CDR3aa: CASIGQGLGEAFF
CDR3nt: TGTGCCAGCATCGGACAGGGGCTGGGTGAAGCTTTCTTT